A selection of T cell receptor beta chains follows, all from one sample in a study of naive and memory T cell subsets. TCRdb processed the 5' RACE reads anew with MiXCR; each CDR3 protein has one entry. The table shows about 48,000 distinct CDR3 sequences, with about 4.4% occurring only once. Receptors were obtained from a female donor in good health. The CDR3 runs from the conserved cysteine through the conserved F or W. The D gene is left open where the match is weak. Size is stated for part of the rows, as once, few or many counts, or as a class when the clone is expanded.

clone_size: many
d_call: -
j_call: TRBJ2-1
v_call: TRBV12-3/TRBV12-4
cdr3_nt: TGTGCCAGCAGTTCGTATAGGGGCAATGAGCAGTTCTTC
cdr3_aa: CASSSYRGNEQFF

clone_size: many
d_call: -
j_call: TRBJ2-5
v_call: TRBV5-1
cdr3_nt: TGCGCCAGCAGAAGTCCTAGGTCTTTAGAGACCCAGTACTTC
cdr3_aa: CASRSPRSLETQYF

clone_size: many
d_call: TRBD2
j_call: TRBJ2-2
v_call: TRBV10-3
cdr3_nt: TGTGCCATCAGTGAGGGGGCTAGCGGGAGTGGAACCGGGGAGCTGTTTTTT
cdr3_aa: CAISEGASGSGTGELFF

clone_size: few
d_call: -
j_call: TRBJ2-7
v_call: TRBV5-1
cdr3_nt: TGCGCCAGCAGCTTGTCTTATCCAGGACGAGCCGACGAGCAGTACTTC
cdr3_aa: CASSLSYPGRADEQYF

clone_size: -
d_call: TRBD1
j_call: TRBJ2-7
v_call: TRBV6-2/TRBV6-3
cdr3_nt: TGTGCCAGCAGTTACTCGGGGTGGGACAGGTTCTACGAGCAGTACTTC
cdr3_aa: CASSYSGWDRFYEQYF

clone_size: -
d_call: -
j_call: TRBJ2-7
v_call: TRBV20-1
cdr3_nt: TGCAGTGCTAGAGATGCCGCCAACAGTATCTACGAGCAGTACTTC
cdr3_aa: CSARDAANSIYEQYF

clone_size: many
d_call: -
j_call: TRBJ1-2
v_call: TRBV7-9
cdr3_nt: TGTGCCAGCAGCGGACGCAGGGGCGACTATGGCTACACCTTC
cdr3_aa: CASSGRRGDYGYTF

clone_size: many
d_call: -
j_call: TRBJ2-5
v_call: TRBV9
cdr3_nt: TGTGCCAGCAGCGTAGAGAATGGACTTGGGGAGACCCAGTACTTC
cdr3_aa: CASSVENGLGETQYF

clone_size: many
d_call: -
j_call: TRBJ2-3
v_call: TRBV12-3/TRBV12-4
cdr3_nt: TGTGCCAGCAGCCAGATATTAGATACGCAGTATTTT
cdr3_aa: CASSQILDTQYF

clone_size: many
d_call: TRBD2
j_call: TRBJ2-7
v_call: TRBV19
cdr3_nt: TGTGCCAGTAGTATTACTGGCAGCGGGAGGTACGAGCAGTACTTC
cdr3_aa: CASSITGSGRYEQYF

clone_size: few
d_call: TRBD2
j_call: TRBJ2-7
v_call: TRBV7-9
cdr3_nt: TGTGCCAGCAGCTCGACTAGCGGCAATGCCTACGAGCAGTACTTC
cdr3_aa: CASSSTSGNAYEQYF

clone_size: many
d_call: -
j_call: TRBJ1-1
v_call: TRBV29-1
cdr3_nt: TGCAGCGGGGATCCTGGGGCAACTGAAGCTTTCTTT
cdr3_aa: CSGDPGATEAFF

clone_size: many
d_call: TRBD2
j_call: TRBJ2-5
v_call: TRBV20-1
cdr3_nt: TGCAGTGCTAGAGATCCCGCCCCCCAGCGGGAGTTAGAGACCCAGTACTTC
cdr3_aa: CSARDPAPQRELETQYF

clone_size: many
d_call: -
j_call: TRBJ2-4
v_call: TRBV4-3
cdr3_nt: TGCGCCAGCAGCCAAGTACAGGGACTCTTGAACATTCAGTACTTC
cdr3_aa: CASSQVQGLLNIQYF

clone_size: many
d_call: -
j_call: TRBJ1-5
v_call: TRBV20-1
cdr3_nt: TGCAGTGCTAGAGATCGTGGGCCGAATCAGCCCCAGCATTTT
cdr3_aa: CSARDRGPNQPQHF

clone_size: -
d_call: -
j_call: TRBJ2-3
v_call: TRBV4-2
cdr3_nt: TGTGCCAGCAGCCAAGACGGCAGGGGCAGCACAGATACGCAGTATTTT
cdr3_aa: CASSQDGRGSTDTQYF

clone_size: many
d_call: TRBD2
j_call: TRBJ2-3
v_call: TRBV7-9
cdr3_nt: TGTGCCAGCAGCTTAGGGACTAGCGGGAGCACAGATACGCAGTATTTT
cdr3_aa: CASSLGTSGSTDTQYF

clone_size: many
d_call: -
j_call: TRBJ2-5
v_call: TRBV5-5
cdr3_nt: TGTGCCAGCAGCTTGCCCCCCGGCCGGCAAGAGACCCAGTACTTC
cdr3_aa: CASSLPPGRQETQYF

clone_size: -
d_call: TRBD2
j_call: TRBJ2-7
v_call: TRBV20-1
cdr3_nt: TGCAGTGCTCCTAGCGGGAGAGCCTACGAGCAGTACTTC
cdr3_aa: CSAPSGRAYEQYF

clone_size: many
d_call: TRBD1
j_call: TRBJ2-5
v_call: TRBV3-1
cdr3_nt: TGTGCCAGCAGCCTCGAGGTCGGGACAGCGATATTTGGGGCCCAGTACTTC
cdr3_aa: CASSLEVGTAIFGAQYF

clone_size: many
d_call: -
j_call: TRBJ1-1
v_call: TRBV14
cdr3_nt: TGTGCCAGCAGCCAAGACTGGCGTCGGGGCACTGAAGCTTTCTTT
cdr3_aa: CASSQDWRRGTEAFF

clone_size: few
d_call: -
j_call: TRBJ2-5
v_call: TRBV5-4
cdr3_nt: TGTGCCTTCGCGCCCGAGGGCAGTTCCCAAGAGACCCAGTACTTC
cdr3_aa: CAFAPEGSSQETQYF

clone_size: many
d_call: -
j_call: TRBJ1-1
v_call: TRBV5-6
cdr3_nt: TGTGCCAGCAGCTTGGGCAGAAACACTGAAGCTTTCTTT
cdr3_aa: CASSLGRNTEAFF

clone_size: many
d_call: -
j_call: TRBJ2-3
v_call: TRBV24-1
cdr3_nt: TGTGCCACCAGTGATTTGGCGGGGACAGATACGCAGTATTTT
cdr3_aa: CATSDLAGTDTQYF

clone_size: many
d_call: -
j_call: TRBJ2-7
v_call: TRBV5-1
cdr3_nt: TGCGCCAGCAGCTTGACACTAGTAGGCGAGCAGTACTTC
cdr3_aa: CASSLTLVGEQYF

clone_size: many
d_call: TRBD2
j_call: TRBJ2-2
v_call: TRBV3-1
cdr3_nt: TGTGCCAGCAGCCCGGGACTTACCTTAGCGGGAGGGCGGAAAACCGGGGAGCTGTTTTTT
cdr3_aa: CASSPGLTLAGGRKTGELFF

clone_size: many
d_call: -
j_call: TRBJ2-4
v_call: TRBV5-1
cdr3_nt: TGCGCCAGCAGCTTGGGAGACCGACCGGGCAAAAACATTCAGTACTTC
cdr3_aa: CASSLGDRPGKNIQYF

clone_size: many
d_call: -
j_call: TRBJ2-5
v_call: TRBV6-5
cdr3_nt: TGTGCCAGCAGTTATCGACAGCCGGGGGAGACCCAGTACTTC
cdr3_aa: CASSYRQPGETQYF

clone_size: -
d_call: -
j_call: TRBJ2-1
v_call: TRBV29-1
cdr3_nt: TGCAGCGTTGAGGGGCCAACCGGCGGTGAGCAGTTCTTC
cdr3_aa: CSVEGPTGGEQFF

clone_size: -
d_call: -
j_call: TRBJ2-3
v_call: TRBV4-3
cdr3_nt: TGCGCCAGCAGCCAACGGGACACCTCCACAGATACGCAGTATTTT
cdr3_aa: CASSQRDTSTDTQYF

clone_size: many
d_call: -
j_call: TRBJ2-5
v_call: TRBV18
cdr3_nt: TGTGCCAGCTCACCAGCGGGACGAGGGGTCCAAGAGACCCAGTACTTC
cdr3_aa: CASSPAGRGVQETQYF

clone_size: -
d_call: TRBD1
j_call: TRBJ2-1
v_call: TRBV5-1
cdr3_nt: TGCGCCAGCAGCAACCGGGACAGGGGGTTTGGGTCCTACAATGAGCAGTTCTTC
cdr3_aa: CASSNRDRGFGSYNEQFF

clone_size: many
d_call: -
j_call: TRBJ2-4
v_call: TRBV11-1
cdr3_nt: TGTGCCAGCAGCTTATTGGGCGCGGTGGGATCCAAAAACATTCAGTACTTC
cdr3_aa: CASSLLGAVGSKNIQYF

clone_size: many
d_call: TRBD1
j_call: TRBJ2-3
v_call: TRBV5-1
cdr3_nt: TGCGCCAGCAGCTCACGACAGGGGGCAGATACGCAGTATTTT
cdr3_aa: CASSSRQGADTQYF

clone_size: many
d_call: TRBD2
j_call: TRBJ2-1
v_call: TRBV29-1
cdr3_nt: TGCAGCGTTGAAGATATGGGACTAGCGGGAGCCTACAATGAGCAGTTCTTC
cdr3_aa: CSVEDMGLAGAYNEQFF

clone_size: few
d_call: -
j_call: TRBJ2-1
v_call: TRBV5-4
cdr3_nt: TGTGCCAGCAGCCAGGACCGAACCTCCTACAATGAGCAGTTCTTC
cdr3_aa: CASSQDRTSYNEQFF

clone_size: many
d_call: -
j_call: TRBJ2-3
v_call: TRBV5-4
cdr3_nt: TGTGCCAGCAGTGCGGAGCCTAGCACAGATACGCAGTATTTT
cdr3_aa: CASSAEPSTDTQYF

clone_size: many
d_call: TRBD1
j_call: TRBJ2-1
v_call: TRBV9
cdr3_nt: TGTGCCAGCAGCTTCCGATTAGGGACAGGGAGGTTGGATGAGCAGTTCTTC
cdr3_aa: CASSFRLGTGRLDEQFF

clone_size: many
d_call: -
j_call: TRBJ1-5
v_call: TRBV7-2
cdr3_nt: TGTGCCAGCAGCTTAGTAGGTTTTAATCAGCCCCAGCATTTT
cdr3_aa: CASSLVGFNQPQHF

clone_size: few
d_call: -
j_call: TRBJ2-1
v_call: TRBV28
cdr3_nt: TGTGCCAGCAGTTTCGGTCAGGGCTGGGGGGAGCAGTTCTTC
cdr3_aa: CASSFGQGWGEQFF

clone_size: many
d_call: -
j_call: TRBJ1-1
v_call: TRBV6-5
cdr3_nt: TGTGCCAGCACCCGTTCCGGCCAGAACACTGAAGCTTTCTTT
cdr3_aa: CASTRSGQNTEAFF

clone_size: many
d_call: -
j_call: TRBJ1-1
v_call: TRBV9
cdr3_nt: TGTGCCAGCAGCGTAGCTCCGGGGGGGCTGGCTTTCTTT
cdr3_aa: CASSVAPGGLAFF